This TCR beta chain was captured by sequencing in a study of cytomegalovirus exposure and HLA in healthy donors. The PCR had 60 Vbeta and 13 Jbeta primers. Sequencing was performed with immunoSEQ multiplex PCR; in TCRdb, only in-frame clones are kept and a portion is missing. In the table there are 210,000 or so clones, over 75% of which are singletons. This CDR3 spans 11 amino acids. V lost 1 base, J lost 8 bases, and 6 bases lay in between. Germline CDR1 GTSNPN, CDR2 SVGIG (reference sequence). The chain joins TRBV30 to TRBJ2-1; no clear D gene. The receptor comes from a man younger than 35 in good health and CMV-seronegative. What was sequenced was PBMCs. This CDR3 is CAWSDPDEQFF. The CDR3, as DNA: TGTGCCTGGAGTGATCCGGATGAGCAGTTCTTC.